Listed below are T cell receptor beta chains from one sample, sequenced in a study of PD-L1 blockade in urothelial cancer. Sequencing was performed with immunoSEQ multiplex PCR; in TCRdb, only in-frame clones are kept and a portion is missing. Of about 41,000 clones listed, around 84% are singletons. Sequencing used PBMCs, obtained around atezolizumab (anti-PD-L1) treatment. All receptors derive from a man between 65 and 80 years old with urothelial cancer. CDR3s include the opening cysteine and the closing phenylalanine or tryptophan. The D gene is left open where the match is weak. Clone size appears in some rows only: once, few, many, or a class for an expanded clone.

cdr3_nt: TGTGCCAGCAGTGACTTATCTGCCGGGGAGCTGTTTTTT
cdr3_aa: CASSDLSAGELFF
v_call: TRBV2
j_call: TRBJ2-2
d_call: .
clone_size: .

cdr3_nt: TGTGCCAGTAGTAACGGACAGGTTTCCGAGCAGTACTTC
cdr3_aa: CASSNGQVSEQYF
v_call: TRBV19
j_call: TRBJ2-7
d_call: TRBD1
clone_size: .

cdr3_nt: TGTGCCAGCAGCTCCTGGACAGGGAGGGATGAGCAGTTCTTC
cdr3_aa: CASSSWTGRDEQFF
v_call: TRBV5-6
j_call: TRBJ2-1
d_call: .
clone_size: .

cdr3_nt: TGTGCCAGCTCACCGACAGGGGATGGAACTGAAGCTTTCTTT
cdr3_aa: CASSPTGDGTEAFF
v_call: TRBV18
j_call: TRBJ1-1
d_call: TRBD1
clone_size: .

cdr3_nt: TGTGCCAGCAGCTTGGGGGGGACCTGGGGGAATGAGCAGTTCTTC
cdr3_aa: CASSLGGTWGNEQFF
v_call: TRBV11-2
j_call: TRBJ2-1
d_call: TRBD2
clone_size: .

cdr3_nt: TGTGCCAGCAGCCCTAGGGACAACCCCTACAATGAGCAGTTCTTC
cdr3_aa: CASSPRDNPYNEQFF
v_call: TRBV7-9
j_call: TRBJ2-1
d_call: .
clone_size: .

cdr3_nt: TGTGCCAGCAGCTTAGGCGGGACCCGGCAGCCCCAGCATTTT
cdr3_aa: CASSLGGTRQPQHF
v_call: TRBV5-8
j_call: TRBJ1-5
d_call: .
clone_size: .

cdr3_nt: TGTGCCAGCAGCCACGGGACAAGCTACGAGCAGTACTTC
cdr3_aa: CASSHGTSYEQYF
v_call: TRBV6-6
j_call: TRBJ2-7
d_call: .
clone_size: .

cdr3_nt: TGTGCCAGCAGCTTCTCGTCCACAGCCAGCAATCAGCCCCAGCATTTT
cdr3_aa: CASSFSSTASNQPQHF
v_call: TRBV7-2
j_call: TRBJ1-5
d_call: .
clone_size: .

cdr3_nt: TGTGCCAGCAGTCAGAAGCGGGGGGTTGGTGAAAAACTGTTTTTT
cdr3_aa: CASSQKRGVGEKLFF
v_call: TRBV28
j_call: TRBJ1-4
d_call: .
clone_size: .

cdr3_nt: TGCAGCGTGAGGACTAGCGGGAGTGGTGAGCAGTACTTC
cdr3_aa: CSVRTSGSGEQYF
v_call: TRBV29-1
j_call: TRBJ2-7
d_call: TRBD2
clone_size: .

cdr3_nt: TGCGCCAGCAGTGAGTCGATTGGGGCACAGACCCAGTACTTC
cdr3_aa: CASSESIGAQTQYF
v_call: TRBV10-2
j_call: TRBJ2-5
d_call: .
clone_size: .

cdr3_nt: TGTGCCAGCAGGGGGGGGCTCGGTACAGGCTACGAGCAGTACTTC
cdr3_aa: CASRGGLGTGYEQYF
v_call: TRBV21-1
j_call: TRBJ2-7
d_call: .
clone_size: .

cdr3_nt: TGTGCCAGTAGTATTAGCGGGACAGCGTCCCCGCCCAACGTCCTGACTTTC
cdr3_aa: CASSISGTASPPNVLTF
v_call: TRBV19
j_call: TRBJ2-6
d_call: .
clone_size: .

cdr3_nt: TGTGCCAGTAGCGGGACACAAAATCAGCCCCAGCATTTT
cdr3_aa: CASSGTQNQPQHF
v_call: TRBV19
j_call: TRBJ1-5
d_call: .
clone_size: .

cdr3_nt: TGTGCTAGCAGCCCTGACAGTGGAAACACCATATATTTT
cdr3_aa: CASSPDSGNTIYF
v_call: TRBV7-7
j_call: TRBJ1-3
d_call: .
clone_size: .

cdr3_nt: TGCGCCAGCAGCCCCCAAAACACCGCCGGAAACACCATATATTTT
cdr3_aa: CASSPQNTAGNTIYF
v_call: TRBV4-1
j_call: TRBJ1-3
d_call: .
clone_size: .

cdr3_nt: TGCGCCAGCAGATCTACAAGCGGGAGGGACACAGATACGCAGTATTTT
cdr3_aa: CASRSTSGRDTDTQYF
v_call: TRBV10-1
j_call: TRBJ2-3
d_call: TRBD2
clone_size: .

cdr3_nt: TGTGCCAGCAGCCACCTCAAGAGTACTAGCACAGATACGCAGTATTTT
cdr3_aa: CASSHLKSTSTDTQYF
v_call: TRBV4-2
j_call: TRBJ2-3
d_call: .
clone_size: .

cdr3_nt: TGTGCCGGAGGGACTAGCGGGGCCAAATCCTACGAGCAGTACTTC
cdr3_aa: CAGGTSGAKSYEQYF
v_call: TRBV6-1
j_call: TRBJ2-7
d_call: TRBD2
clone_size: .

cdr3_nt: TGTGCCAGCAGCAGGGGGAGAACCTACGAGCAGTACTTC
cdr3_aa: CASSRGRTYEQYF
v_call: TRBV2
j_call: TRBJ2-7
d_call: TRBD1
clone_size: .

cdr3_nt: TGTGCCAGCAGTGCAGGGAACACTGAAGCTTTCTTT
cdr3_aa: CASSAGNTEAFF
v_call: TRBV28
j_call: TRBJ1-1
d_call: .
clone_size: .

cdr3_nt: TGCGCCAGCAGCCAAGATATCGGGAGGTGGACTGAAGCTTTCTTT
cdr3_aa: CASSQDIGRWTEAFF
v_call: TRBV4-3
j_call: TRBJ1-1
d_call: .
clone_size: .

cdr3_nt: TGCGCCAGCAGCTCGGGACACCGGATTACCTACGAGCAGTACTTC
cdr3_aa: CASSSGHRITYEQYF
v_call: TRBV5-1
j_call: TRBJ2-7
d_call: .
clone_size: .

cdr3_nt: TGTGCCAGCAGCCCCGACAGGGGCCGGAGCAATCAGCCCCAGCATTTT
cdr3_aa: CASSPDRGRSNQPQHF
v_call: TRBV5-5
j_call: TRBJ1-5
d_call: TRBD1
clone_size: .

cdr3_nt: TGCGCCAGCAGCCAAGAACAGGTTTATGGCTACACCTTC
cdr3_aa: CASSQEQVYGYTF
v_call: TRBV4-1
j_call: TRBJ1-2
d_call: .
clone_size: .

cdr3_nt: TGTGCCAGCAGTTTATCAGGGGGCTACACCTTC
cdr3_aa: CASSLSGGYTF
v_call: TRBV28
j_call: TRBJ1-2
d_call: .
clone_size: medium-sized

cdr3_nt: TGTGCCAGCTCCCCTCTAGCGGGGGACACCGGGGAGCTGTTTTTT
cdr3_aa: CASSPLAGDTGELFF
v_call: TRBV18
j_call: TRBJ2-2
d_call: TRBD2
clone_size: .

cdr3_nt: TGTGCCTGGGAGGGACAGGGGGCGGATGAAAAACTGTTTTTT
cdr3_aa: CAWEGQGADEKLFF
v_call: TRBV30
j_call: TRBJ1-4
d_call: TRBD1
clone_size: few

cdr3_nt: TGTGCCAGCAGCACACAGCTGAACACTGAAGCTTTCTTT
cdr3_aa: CASSTQLNTEAFF
v_call: TRBV6-1
j_call: TRBJ1-1
d_call: .
clone_size: .

cdr3_nt: TGCAGCGTCGAAGAGCCGGGACAGGGGAATTACGAGCAGTACTTC
cdr3_aa: CSVEEPGQGNYEQYF
v_call: TRBV29-1
j_call: TRBJ2-7
d_call: TRBD1
clone_size: .

cdr3_nt: TGTGCCAGCAGCTTATGGGTTGGCAGGGGCTACGAGCAGTACTTC
cdr3_aa: CASSLWVGRGYEQYF
v_call: TRBV7-2
j_call: TRBJ2-7
d_call: .
clone_size: .

cdr3_nt: TGTGCCAGCAGTACAAGCGGGAGGGGTCAGGAGACCCAGTACTTC
cdr3_aa: CASSTSGRGQETQYF
v_call: TRBV28
j_call: TRBJ2-5
d_call: TRBD2
clone_size: .

cdr3_nt: TGTGCCAGCGGAGCGGGAGGGCGATTGTCCTACGAGCAGTACTTC
cdr3_aa: CASGAGGRLSYEQYF
v_call: TRBV2
j_call: TRBJ2-7
d_call: TRBD2
clone_size: .

cdr3_nt: TGTGCCAGCTCACGGGACATCAGTCCGCGCGGGGCCAACGTCCTGACTTTC
cdr3_aa: CASSRDISPRGANVLTF
v_call: TRBV18
j_call: TRBJ2-6
d_call: .
clone_size: .

cdr3_nt: TGTGCCAGCAGCCCCCGGCCGGTTCAGGACACTGAAGCTTTCTTT
cdr3_aa: CASSPRPVQDTEAFF
v_call: TRBV14
j_call: TRBJ1-1
d_call: .
clone_size: once

cdr3_nt: TGTGCCAGCAGCAAGACAGGGGCTGGAAACACCATATATTTT
cdr3_aa: CASSKTGAGNTIYF
v_call: TRBV7-2
j_call: TRBJ1-3
d_call: TRBD1
clone_size: .

cdr3_nt: TGTGCCAGTAGTACCCTGACAGGGATGGGGTTCAATCAGCCCCAGCATTTT
cdr3_aa: CASSTLTGMGFNQPQHF
v_call: TRBV19
j_call: TRBJ1-5
d_call: TRBD1
clone_size: .

cdr3_nt: TGTGCCAGCAGCTTAGTCGCAGATACGCAGTATTTT
cdr3_aa: CASSLVADTQYF
v_call: TRBV7-9
j_call: TRBJ2-3
d_call: .
clone_size: .

cdr3_nt: TGTGCCAGCCGGGGTGTTGGATCCATTCAGTACTTC
cdr3_aa: CASRGVGSIQYF
v_call: TRBV28
j_call: TRBJ2-4
d_call: .
clone_size: .

cdr3_nt: TGTGCCAGCAGCTTAGATCCTAATCAGCCCCAGCATTTT
cdr3_aa: CASSLDPNQPQHF
v_call: TRBV7-6
j_call: TRBJ1-5
d_call: .
clone_size: few

cdr3_nt: TGTGCCAGCAGCTTAGGCGGGGACTATGGCTACACCTTC
cdr3_aa: CASSLGGDYGYTF
v_call: TRBV11-2
j_call: TRBJ1-2
d_call: .
clone_size: .

cdr3_nt: TGCGCCAGCAGCCCCGCTAGCGGCTACACCGGGGAGCTGTTTTTT
cdr3_aa: CASSPASGYTGELFF
v_call: TRBV10-1
j_call: TRBJ2-2
d_call: TRBD2
clone_size: .

cdr3_nt: TGCGCCAGCAAAACTACTAGCGTAACAGATACGCAGTATTTT
cdr3_aa: CASKTTSVTDTQYF
v_call: TRBV5-1
j_call: TRBJ2-3
d_call: TRBD2
clone_size: .

cdr3_nt: TGTGCCATCAGTGAGGGGAGGGAGGGCAATCAGCCCCAGCATTTT
cdr3_aa: CAISEGREGNQPQHF
v_call: TRBV10-3
j_call: TRBJ1-5
d_call: .
clone_size: .

cdr3_nt: TGTGCCAGCAGTGCCAACAGGGTGAGCACTGAAGCTTTCTTT
cdr3_aa: CASSANRVSTEAFF
v_call: TRBV6-4
j_call: TRBJ1-1
d_call: .
clone_size: .

cdr3_nt: TGTGCCAGCAGCTTGGTGGGCAGGGAGAACACTGAAGCTTTCTTT
cdr3_aa: CASSLVGRENTEAFF
v_call: TRBV5-4
j_call: TRBJ1-1
d_call: .
clone_size: .

cdr3_nt: TGTGCCACCCTGAGGGGGAGCACGGGCCCGAGCGTGAATGAGCAGTTCTTC
cdr3_aa: CATLRGSTGPSVNEQFF
v_call: TRBV25-1
j_call: TRBJ2-1
d_call: .
clone_size: few

cdr3_nt: TGTGCCAGCAGTGAATCTAGCGGCCAAGAGACCCAGTACTTC
cdr3_aa: CASSESSGQETQYF
v_call: TRBV6-1
j_call: TRBJ2-5
d_call: TRBD2
clone_size: .

cdr3_nt: TGTGCCAGCAGCCAGCTCCCGGGACTAGGCGGGGAGCTGTTTTTT
cdr3_aa: CASSQLPGLGGELFF
v_call: TRBV4-2
j_call: TRBJ2-2
d_call: TRBD2
clone_size: .

cdr3_nt: TGTGCCAGCAGTTCGACAGGGGGCGGTGAGACCCAGTACTTC
cdr3_aa: CASSSTGGGETQYF
v_call: TRBV27
j_call: TRBJ2-5
d_call: TRBD1
clone_size: .

cdr3_nt: TGCAGCGTCCACGACAGGGGCTCTGGAAACACCATATATTTT
cdr3_aa: CSVHDRGSGNTIYF
v_call: TRBV29-1
j_call: TRBJ1-3
d_call: TRBD1
clone_size: .

cdr3_nt: TGTGCCAGCAGTGATGACAGGGGTAGGACTGAAGCTTTCTTT
cdr3_aa: CASSDDRGRTEAFF
v_call: TRBV25-1
j_call: TRBJ1-1
d_call: TRBD1
clone_size: few

cdr3_nt: TGTGCCAGCAGCTCACCGGGGGGCAAATCAACCGGGGAGCTGTTTTTT
cdr3_aa: CASSSPGGKSTGELFF
v_call: TRBV5-6
j_call: TRBJ2-2
d_call: .
clone_size: .

cdr3_nt: TGCGCCAGCAGCCCTGGGACTAGCGGGTCGGAGACCCAGTACTTC
cdr3_aa: CASSPGTSGSETQYF
v_call: TRBV5-1
j_call: TRBJ2-5
d_call: TRBD2
clone_size: .

cdr3_nt: TGCGCCAGCAGCCAAGAGTTAGCAGGGTCGGCTGGGGCCAACGTCCTGACTTTC
cdr3_aa: CASSQELAGSAGANVLTF
v_call: TRBV4-1
j_call: TRBJ2-6
d_call: .
clone_size: .

cdr3_nt: TGTGCCAGCTCACCATATACCCCGGGGGGCTCCTACAATGAGCAGTTCTTC
cdr3_aa: CASSPYTPGGSYNEQFF
v_call: TRBV18
j_call: TRBJ2-1
d_call: TRBD2
clone_size: .

cdr3_nt: TGCGCCAGCACCTTAGGACAGTCCCAAGAGACCCAGTACTTC
cdr3_aa: CASTLGQSQETQYF
v_call: TRBV5-1
j_call: TRBJ2-5
d_call: .
clone_size: .